These 6 T cell receptor beta chains were all obtained from the same sample, sequenced in a study of somatic mutations in cytotoxic T cells in rheumatoid arthritis. Some clones are missing from TCRdb's copy, which holds only in-frame ones; the method was immunoSEQ multiplex PCR. The sample holds 2,100 or so clones, less than 75% seen once. Sequencing used CD8+ T cells sorted from blood, obtained at a follow-up visit. The receptor set was obtained from a man aged 65 to 85 with rheumatoid arthritis.

The chain links TRBV2 to TRBJ2-5; TRBD1 or TRBD2 may be the D gene (5 bases each). The J call is in doubt because the DNA end fits TRBJ2-7 better. Germline V CDR1 and CDR2: SNHLY, FYNNEI. CDR3 size: 15 residues. DNA of the CDR3: TGTGCCAGCACCCCACCGGGGACCCTCCCCAACGAGCAGTACTTC. This encodes CASTPPGTLPNEQYF.

This chain uses TRBV10-1 with TRBJ1-2; D call uncertain. This CDR3 is 16 amino acids long. V was shortened by 10 bases and J by 1 base, with 22 bases between the two germline ends. Germline CDR1 is WNHNN and CDR2 is SYGVQD (reference sequence). CDR3 sequence (DNA): TGCGCCAACCTCCATTCTACAGTTCAACTTAACTATGGCTACACCTTC. Protein sequence: CANLHSTVQLNYGYTF.

This sequence joins TRBV10-2 and TRBJ2-5, with no clear D. CDR1 WSHSY and CDR2 SAAADI come from the germline V gene. The CDR3 extends over 14 amino acids. V was shortened by 3 bases and J by 0 bases, with 8 bases between the two germline ends. CDR3 sequence: CASSDGLDQETQYF. The CDR3 bases are TGCGCCAGCAGTGACGGGCTCGACCAAGAGACCCAGTACTTC.

This sequence joins TRBV18 and TRBJ2-2, with 8 nucleotides matching TRBD1. V shed 3 bases and J 6 bases; nucleotides not matched to a gene: 3. Germline CDR1 reads KGHSH; CDR2 reads LQKENI. The CDR3 totals 14 residues. This CDR3 reads CASSPPTGAGELFF. The CDR3 DNA reads as TGTGCCAGCTCACCCCCGACAGGGGCCGGGGAGCTGTTTTTT.

The chain has TRBV5-1 and TRBJ2-3; the D gene is possibly TRBD2 (5 bases). V was shortened by 2 bases and J by 0 bases, with 16 bases between the two germline ends. CDR1 and CDR2 (germline): SGHRS, YFSETQ. The CDR3 loop spans 17 amino acids. This chain's CDR3 is CASSLRVSRVSTDTQYF. CDR3 coding DNA: TGCGCCAGCAGCTTACGTGTATCGAGGGTCAGCACAGATACGCAGTATTTT.

The V call is TRBV30, the J call TRBJ2-7, with TRBD2 matching 7 bases. This CDR3 has 13 residues. V trimming: 4 bases; J trimming: 2 bases; junction bases outside the gene matches: 5. Germline-derived CDR1 and CDR2 are GTSNPN and SVGIG (reference sequence). CDR3: CAWTGSGAYEQYF. CDR3 DNA: TGTGCCTGGACGGGGAGCGGGGCCTACGAGCAGTACTTC.